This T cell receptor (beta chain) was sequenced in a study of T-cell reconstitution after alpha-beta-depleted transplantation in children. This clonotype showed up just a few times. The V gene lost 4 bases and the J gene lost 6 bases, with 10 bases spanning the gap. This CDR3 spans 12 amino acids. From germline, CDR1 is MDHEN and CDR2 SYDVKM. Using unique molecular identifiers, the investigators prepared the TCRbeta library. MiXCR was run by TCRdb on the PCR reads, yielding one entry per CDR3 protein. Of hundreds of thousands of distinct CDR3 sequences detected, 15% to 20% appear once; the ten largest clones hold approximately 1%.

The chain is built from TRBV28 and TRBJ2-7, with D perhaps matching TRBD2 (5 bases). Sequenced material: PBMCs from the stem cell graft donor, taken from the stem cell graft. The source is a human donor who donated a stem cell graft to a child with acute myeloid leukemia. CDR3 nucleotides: TGTGCCAGCAGTTCGGGGTTAGCCGAGCAGTACGTC. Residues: CASSSGLAEQYV.